This T cell receptor (beta chain) was obtained from a study of blood T cell repertoires in COVID-19. At the level of the study: COVID-19 samples collected from the United States, Italy and Spain covered acute and convalescent phases.

Unmatched junction bases numbered 10, after V lost 3 bases and J lost 5 bases. CDR1 ENHRY and CDR2 SYGVKD come from the germline V gene. The CDR3 extends over 16 amino acids. Participant age was roughly 18 to 95 years, and participants resided in roughly 25 US areas. Cohort placement rested on clinical history that participants reported themselves. Source study methods: The assay estimated nucleated cells by amplifying reference gene primers. Here immunoSEQ multiplex PCR was the method, and the copy in TCRdb shows in-frame clones only, minus some. V and J calls plus clone size are reproduced from that table; the DNA served to infer D and trimming. The repertoire holds about 210,000 clones, with about 91% as singletons.

Source material: PBMCs or T cells enriched from blood (not recorded which). V and J are TRBV10-3 and TRBJ2-5; 9 positions match TRBD2. This sequence was found in a man aged 18 to 30 with acute COVID-19. The CDR3: CAISDTVAGVGETQYF. CDR3 nucleotides: TGTGCCATCAGTGATACCGTAGCGGGAGTTGGGGAGACCCAGTACTTC.